These 21 T cell receptor beta chains were sequenced from one sample in a study of T cells in tuberculosis. The time point was: new active TB diagnosis, blood taken before or within 7 days of starting treatment. Repertoires were generated with immunoSEQ multiplex PCR, while TCRdb's copy carries only in-frame clones and drops some. Among roughly 34,000 clones listed, 86% were seen once. The sample in question was PBMCs, obtained at tuberculosis diagnosis. The receptor set was obtained from an adult with tuberculosis.

The chain couples TRBV5-4 to TRBJ2-7; D gene uncertain. The germline V gene encodes CDR1 SGHNT and CDR2 YYREEE (reference sequence). V gave up 2 bases and J gave up 0 bases, with 12 bases separating them. The CDR3 length is 15 residues. In nucleotides, the CDR3 is TGTGCCAGCAGCTTAGACACGGTCTCCTCCTACGAGCAGTACTTC. Amino acids: CASSLDTVSSYEQYF.

The chain links TRBV7-3 to TRBJ2-1; 8 bases are shared with TRBD2. Trimming at V came to 3 bases and at J to 8 bases, leaving 6 bases not matched to a gene. In germline, CDR1 is SGHTA, CDR2 FQGTGA. The CDR3 is made up of 14 amino acids. The CDR3 is CASSLGLAGDEQFF. The CDR3 DNA sequence: TGTGCCAGCAGCTTGGGGCTAGCGGGCGATGAGCAGTTCTTC.

V is TRBV27 and J is TRBJ2-7; D may be TRBD1 (6 bases). Germline-derived CDR1 and CDR2 are MNHEY and SMNVEV (reference sequence). V gave up 5 bases and J gave up 2 bases, with 13 bases separating them. The CDR3 consists of 14 residues. The CDR3 protein is CASSRQGSTYEQYF. Written as DNA, the CDR3 is TGTGCCAGCAGTCGGCAGGGGTCTACCTACGAGCAGTACTTC.

The V call is TRBV19, the J call TRBJ1-5, with 7 bases lining up with TRBD1. Germline V gene data show CDR1 as LNHDA and CDR2 as SQIVND (reference sequence). V shed 3 bases and J 5 bases; nucleotides not matched to a gene: 4. This CDR3 comprises 14 residues. The CDR3 reads CASSMRQGDQPQHF. CDR3 DNA: TGTGCCAGTAGTATGCGACAGGGCGATCAGCCCCAGCATTTT. The full variable domain, in which reference TRBV19 and TRBJ1-5 provide the parts outside the CDR3, is DGGITQSPKYLFRKEGQNVTLSCEQNLNHDAMYWYRQDPGQGLRLIYYSQIVNDFQKGDIAEGYSVSREKKESFPLTVTSAQKNPTAFYLCASSMRQGDQPQHFGDGTRLSIL.

The gene calls are TRBV6-1 and TRBJ1-3, with D unclear. There are 14 residues in the CDR3. The germline V and J ends were trimmed by 1 base and 0 bases, with 4 bases remaining between them. Germline CDR1 reads MNHNS; CDR2 reads SASEGT. CDR3 DNA sequence: TGTGCCAGCAGTGAAGGGAGCTCTGGAAACACCATATATTTT. Amino acids: CASSEGSSGNTIYF.

This clone was counted a few times. The chain uses TRBV14 and TRBJ2-3, with a tentative D call TRBD2 (5 bases). CDR1 SGHDN and CDR2 FVKESK come from the germline V gene. The CDR3 loop spans 17 amino acids. Trimming stripped 0 bases from V and 2 bases from J, with 15 bases between. For the CDR3, the DNA is TGTGCCAGCAGCCAAGATAATAGCTGGGAGAACACAGATACGCAGTATTTT. Encoded protein: CASSQDNSWENTDTQYF.

The V gene is TRBV28, the J gene TRBJ1-1; a possible D gene is TRBD1 (6 bases). This CDR3 contains 17 residues. Trimming removed 4 bases from V and 1 base from J, with 19 bases in between. Germline V CDR1 and CDR2: MDHEN, SYDVKM. This CDR3 is CASSSHYRDKKNTEAFF. DNA of the CDR3: TGTGCCAGCAGTTCACACTACCGGGACAAGAAGAACACTGAAGCTTTCTTT. The complete variable domain, with remaining parts taken from reference TRBV28 and TRBJ1-1, reads DVKVTQSSRYLVKRTGEKVFLECVQDMDHENMFWYRQDPGLGLRLIYFSYDVKMKEKGDIPEGYSVSREKKERFSLILESASTNQTSMYLCASSSHYRDKKNTEAFFGQGTRLTVV.

The CDR3 loop reads CASRAHRDRGTEAFF. In DNA, the CDR3 is TGTGCCAGCAGGGCGCACCGGGACAGGGGAACTGAAGCTTTCTTT. The chain joins TRBV2 to TRBJ1-1; 10 bases are shared with TRBD1. Germline V gene sequence: CDR1 SNHLY, CDR2 FYNNEI. V shed 6 bases, J shed 5 bases, and the junction held 9 bases outside the gene matches. The CDR3 spans 15 residues.

The CDR3 here is CSAVGQGRMNTEAFF. In nucleotides, the CDR3 is TGCAGCGCCGTTGGACAGGGGAGGATGAACACTGAAGCTTTCTTT. This chain links TRBV29-1 with TRBJ1-1; the match to TRBD1 covers 9 bases. Losses at the gene ends were 7 bases for V and 0 bases for J; bases not matched to a gene: 9. CDR1 SQVTM and CDR2 ANQGSEA come from the germline V gene. The CDR3 consists of 15 residues.

The chain links TRBV4-1 to TRBJ2-5, with a possible D match to TRBD2 (6 bases). The CDR3 loop spans 14 amino acids. Germline CDR1 MGHRA, CDR2 YSYEKL. The V gene lost 3 bases and the J gene lost 3 bases, with 11 bases spanning the gap. The CDR3 protein is CASSQGGGEETQYF. In DNA form, the CDR3 reads TGCGCCAGCAGCCAGGGGGGAGGTGAAGAGACCCAGTACTTC.

The chain combines TRBV5-1 with TRBJ2-7, with D perhaps TRBD2 (5 bases). There are 14 residues in the CDR3. Germline CDR1 reads SGHRS; CDR2 reads YFSETQ. The V gene lost 0 bases and the J gene lost 6 bases, with 13 bases spanning the gap. The CDR3 region has the DNA TGCGCCAGCAGCTTGGGACTACCCGGAGGCGAGCAGTACTTC. This sequence encodes CASSLGLPGGEQYF.

This sequence joins TRBV14 and TRBJ2-7; the D gene is possibly TRBD1 (6 bases). There are 15 residues in the CDR3. The ends were cut back, 4 bases at V and 5 bases at J, with 18 bases in the middle. Looked up from germline, CDR1 is SGHDN and CDR2 is FVKESK. CDR3 region: CASSRGGAGSNEQYF. The DNA for the CDR3 is TGTGCCAGCAGCCGTGGGGGCGCGGGTAGCAACGAGCAGTACTTC.

The rearrangement uses TRBV2 and TRBJ2-7; D is unresolved. The V end was cut by 4 bases, the J end by 4 bases, with 5 bases between. Looked up from germline, CDR1 is SNHLY and CDR2 is FYNNEI. The CDR3 is 11 amino acids. The CDR3 here is CASSGQYEQYF. The CDR3 DNA is TGTGCCAGCAGTGGACAATACGAGCAGTACTTC.

About this clone: The same CDR3 arises from other DNA sequences in this sample as well. The chain joins TRBV5-1 to TRBJ1-1; D unresolved. The germline V gene encodes CDR1 SGHRS and CDR2 YFSETQ. The CDR3 consists of 13 residues. V was pared by 0 bases and J by 1 base, with 4 bases between. The CDR3 region is CASSLGANTEAFF. The DNA for the CDR3 is TGCGCCAGCAGCTTGGGGGCGAACACTGAAGCTTTCTTT.

The CDR3 here is CASRPRPGAGGEKLFF. CDR3 sequence (DNA): TGTGCCAGCAGACCCCGACCCGGGGCCGGGGGGGAAAAACTGTTTTTT. The V and J genes are TRBV28 and TRBJ1-4, with TRBD1 as a possible D gene (5 bases). The CDR3 runs 16 residues. The germline CDR1 and CDR2 sequences are MDHEN and SYDVKM. V was shortened by 6 bases and J by 8 bases, with 22 bases between the two germline ends.

The chain links TRBV27 to TRBJ2-7; 11 nucleotides agree with TRBD2. This CDR3 has 16 amino acids. CDR1 and CDR2 (germline): MNHEY, SMNVEV (reference sequence). Trimming took 6 bases from V and 4 from J; bases not matched to a gene: 11. The CDR3: CASSYRGTSGGYEQYF. DNA for the CDR3: TGTGCCAGCAGCTACCGGGGGACTAGCGGTGGGTACGAGCAGTACTTC.

The chain has TRBV5-6 and TRBJ2-2; 7 nucleotides match TRBD1. The V gene end was trimmed by 1 base and the J gene end by 0 bases; junction bases not matched to a gene: 3. Germline V CDR1 and CDR2: SGHDT, YYEEEE. The CDR3 extends over 16 amino acids. CDR3 amino acids: CASSLRTGTNTGELFF. Written as DNA, the CDR3 is TGTGCCAGCAGCTTGAGGACAGGTACGAACACCGGGGAGCTGTTTTTT.

V and J are TRBV4-1 and TRBJ2-4, with 7 bases identical to TRBD2. The CDR3 is 18 amino acids. Germline CDR1 is MGHRA and CDR2 is YSYEKL. The ends lost 1 base at V and 2 bases at J; junction bases unmatched: 11. In DNA form, the CDR3 reads TGCGCCAGCAGCCAAGGAACCGGGGGAGGGCGGCCCAAAAACATTCAGTACTTC. The encoded protein is CASSQGTGGGRPKNIQYF.

This clone was picked up a small number of times. The chain links TRBV29-1 to TRBJ2-5; the D gene is possibly TRBD1 (5 bases). The germline gives CDR1 SQVTM, CDR2 ANQGSEA. V was pared by 4 bases and J by 3 bases, with 9 bases between. This CDR3 has 12 amino acids. The CDR3 region is CSVARVKETQYF. CDR3 sequence (DNA): TGCAGCGTTGCCAGGGTAAAAGAGACCCAGTACTTC.

The V gene is TRBV2, the J gene TRBJ1-3, with TRBD1 matching 8 bases. The germline V gene has CDR1 SNHLY and CDR2 FYNNEI. This CDR3 spans 14 amino acids. The junction had 1 base not matched to a gene; V was cut back by 3 bases and J by 3 bases. CDR3 in DNA: TGTGCCAGCAGTGACAGGGGGCTTGGAAACACCATATATTTT. The encoded protein is CASSDRGLGNTIYF.

The V and J genes are TRBV5-1 and TRBJ1-2; TRBD1 matches at 10 bases. This CDR3 is 14 amino acids long. The germline V gene encodes CDR1 SGHRS and CDR2 YFSETQ. The V gene end was trimmed by 4 bases and the J gene end by 8 bases; junction bases not matched to a gene: 8. CDR3: CASSPDRGNDGYTF. CDR3 DNA: TGCGCCAGCAGCCCGGACAGGGGGAATGACGGCTACACCTTC.